This paragraph reports one T cell receptor beta chain. Its binding antigen is unknown. Base quality data are lacking; no much larger clone is found one base away. Participants in the prospective study were aged roughly 18 to 89 years, lived in some 24 United States geographic areas, and enrolled through a virtual design. In the prospective study, cohorts were assigned on the basis of participant-reported clinical history obtained from a screening survey and a study questionnaire. Mobile phlebotomists in the prospective study collected whole blood, serum and a nasopharyngeal or oropharyngeal swab from every participant. Participants in the prospective study had the option to provide additional blood draws and questionnaires over an approximately 2-month period. Before DNA extraction, prospective study blood samples were shipped either frozen or at room temperature. The data were taken from a study of blood T cell repertoires in COVID-19 (dated by TCRdb to the early 2020s). Looking at the study overall: Samples covering the acute and convalescent phases of COVID-19 were provided by collaborators in the United States, Italy and Spain. The material from the prospective study consisted of cDNA or gDNA derived from T cells, B-cell-depleted T cells, or PBMCs. The dataset comprised deeply sampled blood TCRbeta repertoires from subjects exposed to, actively infected with, or recovered from COVID-19. A freely available public database, intended as a resource for researchers studying the immune response to SARS-CoV-2, is where the repertoires were released. The samples were drawn from the first 160 participants of the ongoing ImmuneRACE study and from 1,254 subjects provided by 6 global collaborators. A de-identified subject ID, COVID-19 status, age in years and sex were almost always included in the sample metadata. Where available, HLA class I and class II types were taken from metadata supplied by the sample provider and were not determined by assay-based typing.

TCRbeta CDR3 regions were amplified from genomic DNA by means of the immunoSEQ Assay, a bias-controlled multiplex PCR. Per the original workflow: Within the assay, amplification of reference gene primers was used to estimate how many nucleated cells each sample contained. To quantify the absolute abundance of each unique TCRbeta CDR3 rearrangement, sequence reads were collapsed and filtered. For each sample, productive Simpson clonality was calculated as the square root of Simpson's diversity index across productive rearrangements. TCRdb carries this immuneACCESS record with in-frame sequences only. Its versions omit some clonotypes, under half of them owing to an unresolved V gene in the studies checked, with the rest unexplained. V and J calls and clone size are as listed in that table; D and trimming were resolved from the DNA. This sample gives 200,000 to 250,000 clones in total; 87% of them show up just once. The ten top clones hold 2.5% to 3% of the sample.

The CDR3 holds 15 amino acids from the cysteine to the phenylalanine. The read is trimmed to its CDR3 DNA, 45 bases read in frame from base 1. The germline V gene supplies CDR1 SNHLY and CDR2 FYNNEI. V trim: 6 bases; J trim: 4 bases; unmatched bases: 9. Broader findings and caveats from the paper: How much clinical and demographic metadata was included differed by source and by participant, and the metadata was provided uncurated.

The receptor chain draws on TRBV2 and TRBJ1-2; 9 bases in the junction line up with TRBD1. Sequenced sample: PBMCs or T cells enriched from blood (not recorded which). The sequence came from a woman aged 30 to 39 with acute COVID-19. The nucleotide sequence is TGTGCCAGCAGCCGACCGGGACAGGGCGCCTATGGCTACACCTTC. Its product reads: CASSRPGQGAYGYTF.